The sequence of this T cell receptor beta chain was determined in a study of shared clonotypes between healthy human individuals. Study background: Every donor yielded three CD4 naive, three CD4 memory, two CD8 naive and one CD8 memory plate. Whole-study results and caveats: It was the non-shared clonotypes that had lower generation probabilities than clonotypes shared by all four donors. Sample collection involved blood only; tissue repertoires are likely different.

There are 15 residues in the CDR3. V was trimmed by 6 bases and J by 7 bases, leaving 19 bases between them. Germline V CDR1 and CDR2: MDHEN, SYDVKM. The authors ran the assay at deep level. Produced via immunoSEQ multiplex PCR; TCRdb's table is partial and in-frame only. The sample comprises a few million clones, more than 80% of which are singletons, and 0.3% to 0.4% rests with the top ten. Comment on this clone: Its antigen is undetermined.

The V call is TRBV28, the J call TRBJ1-5; perhaps TRBD1 as D (5 bases). The origin of this receptor is a man younger than 35 in good health. Some clones in this sample may be carry-over from other donors' samples. The sequenced sample consisted of naive CD4+ T cells from PBMCs. Described subset: CD45RA+ positively selected. The DNA of the CDR3 is TGTGCCAGCAGGCAGGGACTGAGGGGTGGACAGCCCCAGCATTTT. This translates into CASRQGLRGGQPQHF.